The subject of this entry is one T cell receptor (beta chain). The antigen remains unidentified. This record belongs to a study of T cells expressing NK-cell markers. The wider study: Source material for TCR beta repertoires consisted of sorted CD3+CD56+NKG2C+, CD3+CD56+NKG2C- and CD3+CD56-NKG2C+ T cells. Sequenced donors, eight in total, included seven who were HCMV-seropositive and one who was seronegative. General study points: Similarly, these clonotypes led the CD3+CD56-NKG2C+ fraction as well in several donors.

This CDR3 contains 12 residues. Germline assignment: CDR1 MNHNY and CDR2 SVGAGI (reference sequence). cDNA encoding TCR beta was synthesized via 5'RACE template switching incorporating UMIs. TCRdb reprocessed the 5' RACE reads; each CDR3 protein has one entry and no DNA is given. This sample contains hundreds of thousands of distinct CDR3 sequences. The sequenced material came from blood T cells: a sorted CD56 or NKG2C T cell subset, CD4+ or CD8+ T cells, or bulk PBMC T cells (not recorded which). This receptor was obtained from a woman between 18 and 70 years old in good health. The chain has TRBV6-6 and TRBJ1-1. The CDR3 is CASSYSELEAFF.